One and the same sample provided the 21 T cell receptor beta chains below, sequenced in a study of T-cell reconstitution after alpha-beta-depleted transplantation in children. Preparation of the TCRbeta library used unique molecular identifiers. TCRdb processed the PCR reads anew with MiXCR; each CDR3 protein has one entry. The sample lists hundreds of thousands of distinct CDR3 sequences; 11% were seen once. The material sequenced was peripheral blood, taken 180 days after TCRalphabeta/CD19-depleted stem cell transplant. These receptors all stem from a male patient aged 2-9 years who had a stem cell transplant for chronic granulomatous disease, so the T cells may come from the graft donor.

This clonotype was seen at least ten times. The rearrangement links TRBV7-9 to TRBJ2-1; no clear D. The CDR3 runs 13 residues. V was clipped by 1 base and J by 8 bases, with 9 bases between them. CDR1 and CDR2 from the germline V gene are SEHNR and FQNEAQ (reference sequence). For the CDR3, the DNA is TGTGCCAGCAGCTTAGTAAACAGCGATGAGCAGTTCTTC. Translated, it gives CASSLVNSDEQFF.

This clonotype was detected many times. The chain is built from TRBV10-3 and TRBJ2-1; D is perhaps TRBD2 (6 bases). The ends were cut back, 3 bases at V and 0 bases at J, with 12 bases in the middle. Germline V gene lookup returns CDR1 ENHRY and CDR2 SYGVKD. The CDR3 is 16 amino acids. CDR3 nucleotides: TGTGCCATCAGTGAACTGGGGAGGAGCTCCTACAATGAGCAGTTCTTC. Protein product: CAISELGRSSYNEQFF.

Ten or more counts support this clonotype. The rearrangement links TRBV15 to TRBJ2-7; 9 nucleotides align to TRBD1. The V gene end was trimmed by 6 bases and the J gene end by 5 bases; junction bases not matched to a gene: 5. Germline CDR1 and CDR2: LNHNV and YYDKDF (reference sequence). There are 13 residues in the CDR3. CDR3 sequence reads: CATSWDRANEQYF. The CDR3 DNA reads TGTGCCACCAGTTGGGACAGGGCAAACGAGCAGTACTTC. The whole variable domain, filled in from reference TRBV15 and TRBJ2-7, reads DAMVIQNPRYQVTQFGKPVTLSCSQTLNHNVMYWYQQKSSQAPKLLFHYYDKDFNNEADTPDNFQSRRPNTSFCFLDIRSPGLGDTAMYLCATSWDRANEQYFGPGTRLTVT.

This clonotype was seen ten or more times. V usage is TRBV21-1 and J usage is TRBJ2-7; no check of the table's D call, TRBD2, against the DNA was made. TRBV21-1 has pseudogene status. The CDR3 covers 14 residues. The CDR3: CASRPGLASYEQYF. CDR3 nucleotides: TGTGCCAGCAGACCGGGACTAGCATCCTACGAGCAGTACTTC.

In its sample, this clonotype was seen many times. This chain connects TRBV5-1 to TRBJ2-7; 9 bases align to TRBD2. Germline assignment: CDR1 SGHRS and CDR2 YFSETQ. V lost 0 bases, J lost 7 bases, and 17 bases stayed unmatched. The CDR3 spans 18 residues. CDR3 coding DNA: TGCGCCAGCAGCTTGGCCCTGCCCTTAGCGGGAGAGTCCCGGGAGCAGTACTTC. Translating it yields CASSLALPLAGESREQYF.

At least ten counts were recorded for this clonotype. V gene TRBV29-1 combines with J gene TRBJ2-1, with 8 nucleotides matching TRBD2. V was pared by 1 base and J by 6 bases, with 5 bases of the junction left unmatched. The length of the CDR3 is 14 residues. Germline assignment: CDR1 SQVTM and CDR2 ANQGSEA. In DNA, the CDR3 is TGCAGCGTTGAAGGCGGGGGGAAAGTCAATGAGCAGTTCTTC. It is translated as CSVEGGGKVNEQFF.

The chain has TRBV11-2 and TRBJ2-1; weak D call: TRBD1 (6 bases). Trimming took 1 base from V and 8 from J, leaving 21 bases between them. This CDR3 has 17 amino acids. Germline V CDR1 and CDR2: SGHAT, FQNNGV. As DNA, the CDR3 is TGTGCCAGCAGCTTAGGTTTAGTGGGGACCTACAGGGATGAGCAGTTCTTC. Its protein product is CASSLGLVGTYRDEQFF.

This clonotype was seen at least ten times. This chain connects TRBV6-1 to TRBJ2-7; D is unclear. Deletions cut 1 base from V and 0 bases from J, with 10 bases between. The CDR3 is 15 residues long. Looked up from germline, CDR1 is MNHNS and CDR2 is SASEGT. Written as DNA, the CDR3 is TGTGCCAGCAGTGAAGTTGCAGATAGCTCCTACGAGCAGTACTTC. This encodes CASSEVADSSYEQYF.

In its sample, this clonotype was seen many times. The chain recombines TRBV5-4 with TRBJ2-2; 10 nucleotides align to TRBD1. This CDR3 is built from 15 residues. The germline CDR1 and CDR2 sequences are SGHNT and YYREEE (reference sequence). V was pared by 4 bases and J by 7 bases, with 7 bases of the junction left unmatched. The CDR3 nucleotides are TGTGCCAGCAGCCCGGACAGGGGGAGGAGCGGGGAGCTGTTTTTT. Amino acid sequence: CASSPDRGRSGELFF.

Details on this clonotype: One end of the junction varies from germline; a read error may be responsible. The CDR3 region is CTSSWRGLAGTSSYNEQFF. The DNA for the CDR3 is TGTACCAGCAGTTGGAGGGGACTAGCGGGGACCAGCTCCTACAATGAGCAGTTCTTC. The rearrangement links TRBV3-1 to TRBJ2-1; 13 nucleotides match TRBD2. In germline, CDR1 is LGHDT, CDR2 YNNKEL (reference sequence). This CDR3 has 19 amino acids.

This clonotype was detected ten times or more. This sequence joins TRBV29-1 and TRBJ1-2; weak D call: TRBD1 (5 bases). CDR3 length: 14 residues. Trimming shortened V by 7 bases and J by 5 bases, and 20 bases separated the two germline ends. The germline gives CDR1 SQVTM, CDR2 ANQGSEA. The CDR3 region is CSATNGEGAYGYTF. CDR3 DNA: TGCAGCGCAACAAACGGGGAAGGGGCGTATGGCTACACCTTC.

In its sample, this clonotype was seen many times. The chain links TRBV20-1 to TRBJ2-3; no clear D. Looked up from germline, CDR1 is DFQATT and CDR2 is SNEGSKA (reference sequence). The CDR3 contains 15 residues. V lost 0 bases, J lost 2 bases, and 12 bases lay in between. The CDR3 DNA reads as TGCAGTGCTAGAGATCGGGTTCGGAACACAGATACGCAGTATTTT. As protein: CSARDRVRNTDTQYF.

This clonotype was seen repeatedly, ten times or more. The rearrangement links TRBV9 to TRBJ1-5; D gene uncertain. The CDR3 covers 14 residues. With 0 bases removed from V and 5 bases from J, the gap between germline ends came to 9 bases. Germline V lookup: CDR1 SGDLS, CDR2 YYNGEE. DNA for the CDR3: TGTGCCAGCAGCGTAGAGGGCGGCGATCAGCCCCAGCATTTT. It specifies CASSVEGGDQPQHF. The full variable domain, its missing parts supplied by reference TRBV9 and TRBJ1-5, is DSGVTQTPKHLITATGQRVTLRCSPRSGDLSVYWYQQSLDQGLQFLIQYYNGEERAKGNILERFSAQQFPDLHSELNLSSLELGDSALYFCASSVEGGDQPQHFGDGTRLSIL.

To note about this clonotype: Just one base apart from a much larger clone, this may be a read error. This chain links TRBV20-1 with TRBJ1-5; D uncertain. This CDR3 region has 14 residues. Between the trimmed V and J ends, which lost 3 bases and 9 bases, there was a span of 18 bases. Per the germline V gene, CDR1 is DFQATT and CDR2 is SNEGSKA (reference sequence). The CDR3 here is CSASTRGSYRPQHF. CDR3 in DNA: TGCAGTGCTAGTACCCGAGGGTCTTATCGGCCCCAGCATTTT.

As to this clonotype: The germline gene is not matched at one end of the junction; a read error may be the cause. This chain links TRBV7-7 with TRBJ2-5; TRBD1 matches at 11 bases. This CDR3 comprises 15 residues. Germline-derived CDR1 and CDR2 are SSHAT and FNYEAQ (reference sequence). Here the CDR3 DNA reads TGTGCTAGCAGCCGGGGACAGGGGGTTCAACAGACCCAGTACTTC. It codes for CASSRGQGVQQTQYF.

This clonotype came up a few times. This chain uses TRBV29-1 with TRBJ2-4; possibly TRBD1 or TRBD2 for D (5 bases each). The CDR3 is 14 amino acids. Germline loops: CDR1 SQVTM, CDR2 ANQGSEA. Trimming took 5 bases from V and 3 from J, leaving 14 bases between them. This CDR3 reads CSVRPGTGKNIQYF. In nucleotides, the CDR3 is TGCAGCGTTCGGCCCGGGACGGGCAAAAACATTCAGTACTTC. The variable domain in full, with the rest retrieved from reference TRBV29-1 and TRBJ2-4, is SAVISQKPSRDICQRGTSLTIQCQVDSQVTMMFWYRQQPGQSLTLIATANQGSEATYESGFVIDKFPISRPNLTFSTLTVSNMSPEDSSIYLCSVRPGTGKNIQYFGAGTRLSVL.

About this clonotype itself: One base away lies a much larger clone, so this may be a sequencing read error. The chain employs TRBV29-1 and TRBJ2-1, with 11 bases matching TRBD2. V was pared by 1 base and J by 15 bases, with 2 bases of the junction left unmatched. The CDR3 sequence is 11 residues long. The V gene's germline CDR1 is SQVTM and CDR2 ANQGSEA. CDR3 sequence (DNA): TGCAGCGTTGAAGGCGGGACTAGCGGGTTCTTC. Protein: CSVEGGTSGFF.

Many counts were recorded for this clonotype. The chain links TRBV7-3 to TRBJ2-4; 9 bases map to TRBD1. The junction had 5 bases not matched to a gene; V was cut back by 5 bases and J by 6 bases. The CDR3 has 14 amino acids. Germline V gene sequence: CDR1 SGHTA, CDR2 FQGTGA. The CDR3 protein is CASSPTGGGNIQYF. The CDR3, as DNA: TGTGCCAGCAGCCCTACAGGGGGCGGAAACATTCAGTACTTC.

This clonotype has at least ten counts. This chain connects TRBV4-3 to TRBJ2-2; weak D call: TRBD1 (6 bases). Trimming took 4 bases from V and 6 from J, leaving 6 bases between them. The germline V gene encodes CDR1 LGHNA and CDR2 YSLEER. CDR3 length: 12 amino acids. In nucleotides, the CDR3 is TGCGCCAGCAGCCGACAGGCCGGGGAGCTGTTTTTT. Encoded protein: CASSRQAGELFF.

The chain links TRBV12-3 or TRBV12-4 to TRBJ2-7; 13 bases align to TRBD2. The CDR3 totals 19 residues. J gave up 1 base and V 2 bases, and 11 bases lay outside the gene matches. The CDR3: CASSLTSGGVQDLSYEQYF. The CDR3 coding sequence is TGTGCCAGCAGTTTAACTAGCGGGGGGGTTCAGGACCTTTCCTACGAGCAGTACTTC.

This clonotype was seen at least ten times. The chain uses TRBV20-1 and TRBJ1-6; 7 nucleotides match TRBD1. The CDR3 covers 15 residues. The V gene end was trimmed by 6 bases and the J gene end by 5 bases; junction bases not matched to a gene: 10. CDR1 and CDR2 from the germline V gene are DFQATT and SNEGSKA (reference sequence). The chain's CDR3 is CSAGETGPNNSPLHF. CDR3 nucleotide sequence: TGCAGTGCGGGAGAGACAGGGCCGAATAATTCACCCCTCCACTTT.